This T cell receptor beta chain came from a study of cytomegalovirus exposure and HLA in healthy donors. Germline CDR1 LGHNA, CDR2 YNFKEQ. There are 16 residues in the CDR3. Trimming cost V 1 base and J 4 bases; bases outside gene matches: 7. Assay: immunoSEQ multiplex PCR; the TCRdb copy retains only in-frame clones and omits some. The sample carries about 160,000 clones, more than 70% recorded once. The sample taken for sequencing was PBMCs. The V gene is TRBV4-2, the J gene TRBJ2-1; TRBD2 agrees at 7 bases. The origin of this receptor is a man aged 30 to 39 in good health and CMV-seropositive. Here the CDR3 reads CASSQGGGAGYNEQFF. The CDR3 DNA sequence: TGTGCCAGCAGCCAAGGCGGCGGAGCGGGGTACAATGAGCAGTTCTTC.